The 10 T cell receptor beta chains given below trace back to one sample, sequenced in a study of T cells in Graves' hyperthyroidism and ophthalmopathy. Regions amplified from RNA transcripts were the TCR beta CDR3 regions. HTBI primers were the set used in a first-round RT-PCR of the TCR CDR3. TCRdb re-called the multiplex PCR reads through MiXCR, storing one row per CDR3 protein. The profile shows about 300,000 distinct CDR3 sequences, approximately 19% of them singletons. Sample: blood. These receptor sequences come from a man aged 50 or older with Graves' ophthalmopathy.

Ten or more counts support this clonotype. V usage is TRBV14 and J usage is TRBJ2-7; 8 bases are a match to TRBD1. CDR1 SGHDN and CDR2 FVKESK come from the germline V gene. After removal of 0 bases from V and 3 bases from J, the junction contained 7 bases not matched to a gene. The CDR3 has 16 residues. The CDR3 spells CASSQDETGDLYEQYF. The CDR3 region has the DNA TGTGCCAGCAGCCAAGATGAGACAGGGGACCTCTACGAGCAGTACTTC.

There are many counts of this clonotype. This chain joins TRBV5-6 and TRBJ2-1, with TRBD2 matching 8 bases. This CDR3 has 15 residues. The V gene's germline CDR1 is SGHDT and CDR2 YYEEEE. The V segment lost 4 bases and the J segment 1 base; nucleotides outside the gene matches: 4. CDR3 DNA: TGTGCCAGCAGCGGTGGGACTAGTTCCTACAATGAGCAGTTCTTC. It yields the protein CASSGGTSSYNEQFF.

This clonotype was seen a handful of times. The chain joins TRBV9 to TRBJ2-7, with D possibly being TRBD1 (5 bases). Trimming took 3 bases from V and 2 from J, leaving 15 bases between them. The CDR3 has 15 amino acids. Germline values: CDR1 SGDLS, CDR2 YYNGEE. CDR3 nucleotides: TGTGCCAGCAGCGCGTCGTGGGGCGGCACCTACGAGCAGTACTTC. Residues: CASSASWGGTYEQYF. The entire variable domain, with the rest obtained from reference TRBV9 and TRBJ2-7, is as follows: DSGVTQTPKHLITATGQRVTLRCSPRSGDLSVYWYQQSLDQGLQFLIQYYNGEERAKGNILERFSAQQFPDLHSELNLSSLELGDSALYFCASSASWGGTYEQYFGPGTRLTVT.

This clonotype was seen repeatedly, ten times or more. This chain uses TRBV11-2 with TRBJ1-2, with D possibly matching TRBD1 (6 bases). The V and J ends lost 4 bases and 6 bases respectively, with 12 bases between them. CDR1 SGHAT and CDR2 FQNNGV come from the germline V gene. The CDR3 loop spans 13 amino acids. In DNA, the CDR3 is TGTGCCAGCAGCTCGACCAGGGGTGATGGCTACACCTTC. Protein product: CASSSTRGDGYTF.

The chain has TRBV3-1 and TRBJ1-3, with 10 bases fitting TRBD1. V shed 2 bases and J 16 bases; nucleotides not matched to a gene: 8. The CDR3 is 13 amino acids. Germline-derived CDR1 and CDR2 are LGHDT and YNNKEL (reference sequence). CDR3 residues: CASSQRKGTGVYF. The DNA of the CDR3 is TGTGCCAGCAGCCAACGGAAGGGGACAGGGGTGTATTTT.

This clonotype has a handful of counts. The chain uses TRBV19 and TRBJ1-1, with TRBD1 identical over 8 bases. CDR3 size: 19 residues. Germline V gene data show CDR1 as LNHDA and CDR2 as SQIVND (reference sequence). The ends lost 5 bases at V and 3 bases at J; junction bases unmatched: 20. The CDR3 DNA is TGTGCCAGTAGTGGCCCATCCGGGACAGGCGAGAGGCCCTACACTGAAGCTTTCTTT. Amino acid sequence: CASSGPSGTGERPYTEAFF.

This clonotype was picked up a small number of times. This CDR3 is CATSDTRGTGRSQPQHF. The CDR3 DNA reads TGTGCCACCAGTGATACGAGAGGGACAGGGAGATCTCAGCCCCAGCATTTT. V is TRBV24-1 and J is TRBJ1-5; 9 nucleotides line up with TRBD1. The CDR3 consists of 17 residues. Losses at the gene ends were 3 bases for V and 6 bases for J; bases not matched to a gene: 11. CDR1 is KGHDR, CDR2 SFDVKD, per germline.

This clonotype was recorded at least ten times. The chain combines TRBV29-1 with TRBJ2-7; 7 bases are a match to TRBD1. There are 16 residues in the CDR3. Trimming cost V 2 bases and J 0 bases; bases outside gene matches: 10. Germline CDR1 reads SQVTM; CDR2 reads ANQGSEA. In DNA form, the CDR3 reads TGCAGCGTTGAATGGGACAGCAAAGATCGCTCCTACGAGCAGTACTTC. This encodes CSVEWDSKDRSYEQYF.

The gene calls are TRBV6-5 and TRBJ1-1; 7 bases match TRBD1. The CDR3 is made up of 16 amino acids. Germline values: CDR1 MNHEY, CDR2 SVGAGI. The J segment lost 7 bases and the V segment lost 2 bases, leaving 13 bases of the junction unmatched. Here the CDR3 reads CASSYPVADRAGEAFF. CDR3 DNA sequence: TGTGCCAGCAGTTACCCCGTAGCTGACAGGGCGGGTGAAGCTTTCTTT.

The V gene is TRBV10-3, the J gene TRBJ2-2; D uncertain. The V end was cut by 2 bases, the J end by 0 bases, with 10 bases between. In germline, CDR1 is ENHRY, CDR2 SYGVKD. The CDR3 sequence is 16 residues long. CDR3 DNA: TGTGCCATCAGTGAGCCGAAAGAACCGAACACCGGGGAGCTGTTTTTT. Translating it yields CAISEPKEPNTGELFF.